A single sample gave rise to the 4 T cell receptor beta chains below, sequenced in a study of identical twins. TCRdb passed the 5' RACE reads through MiXCR, listing each CDR3 protein once. The table has about 700,000 distinct CDR3 sequences, less than 10% seen once. The same data also contributed to another study, on yellow fever vaccine responses in identical twins.

The sequenced sample consisted of PBMCs. Source of these receptors: a woman under 30 in good health.

This clonotype was seen only a few times. The chain links TRBV11-2 to TRBJ2-5; D is possibly TRBD1 (6 bases). The CDR3 is made up of 14 amino acids. Trimming removed 6 bases at V and 2 bases at J, with 13 bases between. CDR1 and CDR2 from the germline V gene are SGHAT and FQNNGV. CDR3 sequence (DNA): TGTGCCAGCAGTTTTAACACAGGGCAAGAGACCCAGTACTTC. It specifies CASSFNTGQETQYF.

V is TRBV6-1 and J is TRBJ1-1; tentative D call: TRBD1 (6 bases). CDR1 MNHNS and CDR2 SASEGT come from the germline V gene. This CDR3 comprises 15 residues. V lost 6 bases and J lost 7, with 21 bases in between. The CDR3 here is CASRWTGRGRSEAFF. CDR3 sequence (DNA): TGTGCCAGCAGGTGGACCGGCAGGGGAAGAAGTGAAGCTTTCTTT.

The gene calls are TRBV29-1 and TRBJ2-7; 8 nucleotides agree with TRBD2. Trimming cost V 5 bases and J 1 base; bases outside gene matches: 7. The CDR3 extends over 14 amino acids. Germline lookup yields CDR1 SQVTM and CDR2 ANQGSEA. CDR3 sequence (DNA): TGCAGCGTTACCCCGACTAGCGTTTCCTACGAGCAGTACTTC. It translates to CSVTPTSVSYEQYF.

The chain employs TRBV29-1 and TRBJ2-7; 9 bases agree with TRBD1. Germline loops: CDR1 SQVTM, CDR2 ANQGSEA. This CDR3 comprises 13 residues. J gave up 6 bases and V 6 bases, and 9 bases lay outside the gene matches. The CDR3 bases are TGCAGCGTGCCCGGGACAGGGATGGGCGAGCAGTACTTC. It specifies CSVPGTGMGEQYF.